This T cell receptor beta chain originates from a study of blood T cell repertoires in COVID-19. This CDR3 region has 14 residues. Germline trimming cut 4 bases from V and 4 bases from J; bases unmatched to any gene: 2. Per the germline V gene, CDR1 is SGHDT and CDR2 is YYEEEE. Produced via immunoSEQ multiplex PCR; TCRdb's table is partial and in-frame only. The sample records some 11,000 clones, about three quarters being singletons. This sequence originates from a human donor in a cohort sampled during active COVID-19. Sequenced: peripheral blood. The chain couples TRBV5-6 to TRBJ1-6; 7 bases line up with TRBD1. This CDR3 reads CASSPGQYNSPLHF. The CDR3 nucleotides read TGTGCCAGCAGCCCGGGACAGTATAATTCACCCCTCCACTTT.